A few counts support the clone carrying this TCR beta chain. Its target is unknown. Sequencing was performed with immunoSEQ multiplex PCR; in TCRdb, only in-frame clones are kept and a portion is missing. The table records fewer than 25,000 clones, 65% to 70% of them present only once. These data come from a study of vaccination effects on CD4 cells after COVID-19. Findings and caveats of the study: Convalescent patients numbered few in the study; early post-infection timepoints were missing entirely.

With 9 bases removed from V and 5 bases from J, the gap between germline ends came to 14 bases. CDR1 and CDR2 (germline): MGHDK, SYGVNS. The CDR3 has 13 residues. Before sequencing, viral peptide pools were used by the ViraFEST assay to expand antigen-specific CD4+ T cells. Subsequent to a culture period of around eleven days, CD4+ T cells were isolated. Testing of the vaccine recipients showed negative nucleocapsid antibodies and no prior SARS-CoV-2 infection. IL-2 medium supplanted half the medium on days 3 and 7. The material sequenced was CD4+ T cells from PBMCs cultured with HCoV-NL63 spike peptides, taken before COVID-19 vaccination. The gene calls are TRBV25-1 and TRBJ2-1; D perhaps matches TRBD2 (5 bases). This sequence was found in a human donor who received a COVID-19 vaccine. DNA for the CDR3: TGTGCCAGTATGGACTTTTTACACAATGAGCAGTTCTTC. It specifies CASMDFLHNEQFF.